Reported below is one TCR beta chain. The sample comes from a study of technical replicates of blood from four donors. V shed 4 bases, J shed 6 bases, and the junction held 3 bases outside the gene matches. This CDR3 has 13 amino acids. The germline CDR1 and CDR2 sequences are SGHRS and YFSETQ. Data came from immunoSEQ multiplex PCR; TCRdb stores just in-frame clones and leaves some out. The sample consists of 75,000 to 95,000 clones, 85% to 95% of them appearing once. This clonotype was obtained from a human donor in good health. Sequenced: T cells isolated from PBMCs. The chain joins TRBV5-1 to TRBJ2-1; 8 bases are shared with TRBD2. The CDR3 DNA follows: TGCGCCAGCAGCGGGACTAGGGGCAATGAGCAGTTCTTC. Its translation: CASSGTRGNEQFF. The full variable domain, its missing parts supplied by reference TRBV5-1 and TRBJ2-1, is KAGVTQTPRYLIKTRGQQVTLSCSPISGHRSVSWYQQTPGQGLQFLFEYFSETQRNKGNFPGRFSGRQFSNSRSEMNVSTLELGDSALYLCASSGTRGNEQFFGPGTRLTVL.